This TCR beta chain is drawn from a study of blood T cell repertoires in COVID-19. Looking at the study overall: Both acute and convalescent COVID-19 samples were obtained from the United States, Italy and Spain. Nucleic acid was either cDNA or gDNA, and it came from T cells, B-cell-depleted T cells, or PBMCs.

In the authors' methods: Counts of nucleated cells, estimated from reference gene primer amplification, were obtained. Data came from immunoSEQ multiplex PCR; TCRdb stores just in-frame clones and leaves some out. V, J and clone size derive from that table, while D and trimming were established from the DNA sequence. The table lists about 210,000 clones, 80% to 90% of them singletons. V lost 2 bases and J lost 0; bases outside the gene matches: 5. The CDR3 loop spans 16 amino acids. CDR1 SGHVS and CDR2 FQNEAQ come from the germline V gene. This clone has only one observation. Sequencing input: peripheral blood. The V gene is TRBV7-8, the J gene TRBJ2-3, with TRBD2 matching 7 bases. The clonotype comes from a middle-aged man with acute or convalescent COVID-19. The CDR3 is CASSLLGRASTDTQYF. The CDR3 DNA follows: TGTGCCAGCAGCTTATTGGGGAGGGCTAGCACAGATACGCAGTATTTT.